This passage covers 4 T cell receptor beta chains from one sample sequenced in a study of OX40 agonist ivuxolimab in advanced cancers. Profiled with immunoSEQ multiplex PCR; TCRdb holds only in-frame clones, not every one. Of about 64,000 clones listed, 87% were seen once; the top ten hold about 1.3%. Sequenced material: CD4+ or CD8+ T cells sorted from blood, taken in a trial of the OX40 agonist ivuxolimab. These receptor sequences come from an adult with an advanced solid tumor such as melanoma, head and neck, liver or kidney cancer.

This clone has just one count. The chain joins TRBV6-5 to TRBJ2-1; 8 bases map to TRBD2. The CDR3 contains 16 residues. The V segment lost 3 bases and the J segment 6 bases; nucleotides outside the gene matches: 10. Germline V gene sequence: CDR1 MNHEY, CDR2 SVGAGI. The CDR3 nucleotides are TGTGCCAGCAGTTATTTCTATAGCGGGACTCCCAATGAGCAGTTCTTC. This gives the protein CASSYFYSGTPNEQFF.

The chain is built from TRBV28 and TRBJ2-7; D could derive from TRBD1 or TRBD2 (5 bases each). This CDR3 has 16 amino acids. The V gene's germline CDR1 is MDHEN and CDR2 SYDVKM. V was clipped by 1 base and J by 2 bases, with 15 bases between them. The chain's CDR3 is CASSLLGDPVPYEQYF. The CDR3 DNA is TGTGCCAGCAGTTTATTGGGGGACCCGGTCCCCTACGAGCAGTACTTC.

The rearrangement joins TRBV28 to TRBJ2-5; D is ambiguous. This CDR3 is built from 17 residues. Germline V gene lookup returns CDR1 MDHEN and CDR2 SYDVKM. V shed 2 bases and J shed 1 base, with 17 bases lying between them. The DNA for the CDR3 is TGTGCCAGCAGTTTACCAACCCTTGACATGCTCCAAGAGACCCAGTACTTC. Its protein product is CASSLPTLDMLQETQYF.

The chain links TRBV28 to TRBJ2-4; perhaps TRBD2 as D (7 bases). The CDR3 totals 17 residues. Looked up from germline, CDR1 is MDHEN and CDR2 is SYDVKM. V was shortened by 6 bases and J by 1 base, with 19 bases between the two germline ends. The CDR3 DNA follows: TGTGCCAGCAGATCACCACAGGGAGGGGGGGCCAAAAACATTCAGTACTTC. Its protein product is CASRSPQGGGAKNIQYF. Together with reference TRBV28 and TRBJ2-4, the CDR3 gives the full variable domain: DVKVTQSSRYLVKRTGEKVFLECVQDMDHENMFWYRQDPGLGLRLIYFSYDVKMKEKGDIPEGYSVSREKKERFSLILESASTNQTSMYLCASRSPQGGGAKNIQYFGAGTRLSVL.